This T cell receptor beta chain was obtained from a study of CD8+CD57+ T cells in acquired aplastic anemia. Study-level findings and limits: Both patients and controls carried the same twenty-nine CD8+ CDR3 sequences.

A word on this clonotype: Its target is unknown.

Using genomic DNA as the template, TCR beta VDJ and CDR3 profiling was carried out. MiXCR was run by TCRdb on the reads, yielding one entry per CDR3 protein. The table records around 170,000 distinct CDR3 sequences, 50% to 75% of them present only once. CDR1 is DFQATT and CDR2 is SNEGSKA in the germline V gene (reference sequence). V lost 2 bases and J lost 4; bases outside the gene matches: 5. This CDR3 region has 14 residues. This sequence joins TRBV20-1 and TRBJ2-1; 7 bases map to TRBD2. This TCR derives from a human donor in good health. The sequencing sample was made of sorted CD4+, CD8+, or CD8+CD57+ T cells (not recorded which) from PBMCs. The CDR3 DNA follows: TGCAGTGCTAGACGTGCGGGGGAATACAATGAGCAGTTCTTC. This codes for CSARRAGEYNEQFF.